The source of this T cell receptor beta chain is a study of beta chain features in type 1 diabetes. What was sequenced were expressed TCRB transcripts, since all of the isolated RNA had been reverse transcribed. Using immunoSEQ multiplex PCR, the repertoire was profiled, and TCRdb retains in-frame clones only, with some absent. This table holds around 430,000 clones, about 32% found once. Per germline, CDR1 SEHNR and CDR2 FQNEAQ (reference sequence). The CDR3 sequence is 14 residues long. V shed 3 bases and J shed 3 bases, with 10 bases lying between them. The sequence derives from a man between 18 and 29 years old in good health. The chain employs TRBV7-9 and TRBJ2-3; D might be TRBD1 (5 bases). The material sequenced was naive CD4+ T cells from blood. The CDR3 reads CASSFSQGTDTQYF. DNA for the CDR3: TGTGCCAGCAGCTTCTCCCAGGGAACAGATACGCAGTATTTT.